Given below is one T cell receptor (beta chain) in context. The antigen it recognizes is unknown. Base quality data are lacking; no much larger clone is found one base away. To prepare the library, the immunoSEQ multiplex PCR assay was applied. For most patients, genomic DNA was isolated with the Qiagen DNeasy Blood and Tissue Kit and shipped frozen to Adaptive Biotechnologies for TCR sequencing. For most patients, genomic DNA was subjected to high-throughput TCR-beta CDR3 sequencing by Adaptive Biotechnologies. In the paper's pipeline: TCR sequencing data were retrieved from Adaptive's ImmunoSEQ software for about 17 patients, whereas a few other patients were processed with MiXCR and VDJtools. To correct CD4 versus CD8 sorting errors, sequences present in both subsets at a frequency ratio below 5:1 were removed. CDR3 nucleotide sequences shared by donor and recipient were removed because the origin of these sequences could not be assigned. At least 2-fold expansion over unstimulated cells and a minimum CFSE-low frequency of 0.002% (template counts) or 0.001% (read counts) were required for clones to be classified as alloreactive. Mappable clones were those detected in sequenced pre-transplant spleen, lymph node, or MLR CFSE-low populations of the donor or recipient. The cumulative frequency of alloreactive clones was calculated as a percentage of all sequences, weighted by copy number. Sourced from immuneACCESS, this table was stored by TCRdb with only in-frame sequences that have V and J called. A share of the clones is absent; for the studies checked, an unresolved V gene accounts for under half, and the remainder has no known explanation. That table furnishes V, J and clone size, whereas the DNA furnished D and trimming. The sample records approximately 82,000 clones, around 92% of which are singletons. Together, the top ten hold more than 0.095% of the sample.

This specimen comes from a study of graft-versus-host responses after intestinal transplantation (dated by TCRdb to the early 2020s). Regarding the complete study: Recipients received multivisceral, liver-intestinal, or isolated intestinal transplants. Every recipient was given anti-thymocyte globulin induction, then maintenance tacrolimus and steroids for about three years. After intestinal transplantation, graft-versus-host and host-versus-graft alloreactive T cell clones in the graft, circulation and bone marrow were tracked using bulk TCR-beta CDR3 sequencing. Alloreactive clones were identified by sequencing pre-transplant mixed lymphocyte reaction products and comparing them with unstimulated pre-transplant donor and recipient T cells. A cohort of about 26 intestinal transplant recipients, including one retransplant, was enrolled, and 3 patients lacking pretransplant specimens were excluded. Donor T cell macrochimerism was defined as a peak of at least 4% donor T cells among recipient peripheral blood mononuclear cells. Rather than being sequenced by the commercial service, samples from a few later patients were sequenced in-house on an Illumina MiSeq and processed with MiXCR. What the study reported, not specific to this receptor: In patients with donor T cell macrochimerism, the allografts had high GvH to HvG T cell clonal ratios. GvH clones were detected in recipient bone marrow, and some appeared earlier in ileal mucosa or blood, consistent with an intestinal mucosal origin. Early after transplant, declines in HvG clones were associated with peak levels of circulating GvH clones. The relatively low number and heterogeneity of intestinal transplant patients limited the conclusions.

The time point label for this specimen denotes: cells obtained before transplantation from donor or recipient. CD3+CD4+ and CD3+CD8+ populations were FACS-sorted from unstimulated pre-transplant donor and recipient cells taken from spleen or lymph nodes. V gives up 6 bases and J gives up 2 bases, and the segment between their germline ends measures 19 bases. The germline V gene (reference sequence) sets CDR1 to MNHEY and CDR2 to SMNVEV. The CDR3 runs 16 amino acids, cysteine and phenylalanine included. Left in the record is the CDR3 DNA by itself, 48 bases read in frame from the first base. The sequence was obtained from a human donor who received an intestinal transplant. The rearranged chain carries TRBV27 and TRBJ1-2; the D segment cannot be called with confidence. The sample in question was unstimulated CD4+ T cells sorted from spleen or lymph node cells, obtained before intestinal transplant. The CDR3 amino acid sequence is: CASSSIGGTTNYGYTF. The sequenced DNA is TGTGCCAGCAGCTCAATCGGAGGCACGACCAACTATGGCTACACCTTC.